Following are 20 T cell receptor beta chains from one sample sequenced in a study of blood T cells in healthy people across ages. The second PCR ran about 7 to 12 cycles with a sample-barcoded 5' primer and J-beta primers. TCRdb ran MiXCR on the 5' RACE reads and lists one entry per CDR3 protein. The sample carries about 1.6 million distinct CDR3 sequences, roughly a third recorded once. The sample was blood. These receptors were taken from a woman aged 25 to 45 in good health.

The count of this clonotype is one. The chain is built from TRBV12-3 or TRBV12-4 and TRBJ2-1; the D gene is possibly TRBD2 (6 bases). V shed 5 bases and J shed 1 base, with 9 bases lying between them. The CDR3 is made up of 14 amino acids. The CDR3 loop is CASSHGTSYNEQFF. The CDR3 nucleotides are TGTGCCAGCAGTCACGGGACTTCCTACAATGAGCAGTTCTTC.

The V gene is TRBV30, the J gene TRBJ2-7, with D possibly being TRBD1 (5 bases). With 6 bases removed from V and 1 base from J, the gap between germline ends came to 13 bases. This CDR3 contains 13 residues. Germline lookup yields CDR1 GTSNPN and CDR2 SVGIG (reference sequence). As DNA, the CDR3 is TGTGCCTGTACAGGCGCCAATTCCTACGAGCAGTACTTC. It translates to CACTGANSYEQYF.

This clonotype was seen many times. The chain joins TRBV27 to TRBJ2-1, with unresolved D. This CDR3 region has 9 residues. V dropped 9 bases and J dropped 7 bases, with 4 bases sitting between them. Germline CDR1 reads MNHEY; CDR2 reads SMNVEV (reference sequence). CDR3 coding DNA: TGTGCCAGTTCAAATGAGCAGTTCTTC. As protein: CASSNEQFF.

CDR3 sequence: CASSEASGATPWAEQFF. The DNA for the CDR3 is TGTGCCAGCAGTGAAGCCTCCGGGGCCACTCCCTGGGCGGAGCAGTTCTTC. The V call is TRBV6-1, the J call TRBJ2-1; D possibly matches TRBD1 or TRBD2 (5 bases each). The CDR3 covers 17 residues. Looked up from germline, CDR1 is MNHNS and CDR2 is SASEGT. V lost 0 bases and J 10 bases, leaving 22 bases between the germline ends.

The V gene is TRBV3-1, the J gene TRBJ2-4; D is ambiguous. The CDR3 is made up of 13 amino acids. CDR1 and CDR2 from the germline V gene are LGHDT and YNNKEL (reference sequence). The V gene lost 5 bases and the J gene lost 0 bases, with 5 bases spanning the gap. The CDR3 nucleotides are TGTGCCAGCAGCGACTTAGCCAAAAACATTCAGTACTTC. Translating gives CASSDLAKNIQYF.

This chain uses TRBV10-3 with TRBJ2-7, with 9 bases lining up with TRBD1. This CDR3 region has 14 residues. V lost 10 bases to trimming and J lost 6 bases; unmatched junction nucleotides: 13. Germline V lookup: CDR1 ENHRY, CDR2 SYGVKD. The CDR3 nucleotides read TGTGCCACCCGGGCCGGGACAGGGTATGCCGAGCAGTACTTC. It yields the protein CATRAGTGYAEQYF.

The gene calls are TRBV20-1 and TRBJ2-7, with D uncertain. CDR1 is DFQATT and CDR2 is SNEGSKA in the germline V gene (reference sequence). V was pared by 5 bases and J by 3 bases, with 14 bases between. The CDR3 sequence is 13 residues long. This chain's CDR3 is CSAPDGNHYEQYF. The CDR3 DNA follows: TGCAGTGCTCCCGATGGTAACCACTACGAGCAGTACTTC.

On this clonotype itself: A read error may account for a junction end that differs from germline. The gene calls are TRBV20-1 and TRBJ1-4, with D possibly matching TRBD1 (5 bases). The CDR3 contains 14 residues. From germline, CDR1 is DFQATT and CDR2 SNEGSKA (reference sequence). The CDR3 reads CGANSPDRGEKLFF. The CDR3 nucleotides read TGCGGTGCTAACTCACCCGACCGGGGCGAAAAACTGTTTTTT.

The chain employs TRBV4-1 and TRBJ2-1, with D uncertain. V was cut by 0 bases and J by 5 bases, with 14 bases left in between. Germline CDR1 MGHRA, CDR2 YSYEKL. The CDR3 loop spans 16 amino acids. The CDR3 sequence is CASSQDGYPLNNEQFF. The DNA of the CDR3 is TGCGCCAGCAGCCAAGATGGCTACCCACTAAACAATGAGCAGTTCTTC.

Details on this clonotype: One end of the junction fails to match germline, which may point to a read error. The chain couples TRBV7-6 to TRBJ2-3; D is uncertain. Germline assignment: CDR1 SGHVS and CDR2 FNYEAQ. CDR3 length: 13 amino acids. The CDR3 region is CTSSQPGTDTQYF. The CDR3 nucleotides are TGTACCAGCAGCCAGCCCGGCACAGATACGCAGTATTTT.

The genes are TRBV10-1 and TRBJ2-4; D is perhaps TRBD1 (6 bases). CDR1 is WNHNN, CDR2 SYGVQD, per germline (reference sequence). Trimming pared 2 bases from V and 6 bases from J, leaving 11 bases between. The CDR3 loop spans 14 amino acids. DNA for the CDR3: TGCGCCAGCAGTGAGGACGGGACACCAAACATTCAGTACTTC. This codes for CASSEDGTPNIQYF.

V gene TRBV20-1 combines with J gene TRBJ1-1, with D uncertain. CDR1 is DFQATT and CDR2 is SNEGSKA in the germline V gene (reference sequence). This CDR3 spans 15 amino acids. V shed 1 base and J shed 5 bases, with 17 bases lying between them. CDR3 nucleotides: TGCAGTGCTAGAGGGGTATTACCCACGGGGACTGAAGCTTTCTTT. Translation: CSARGVLPTGTEAFF.

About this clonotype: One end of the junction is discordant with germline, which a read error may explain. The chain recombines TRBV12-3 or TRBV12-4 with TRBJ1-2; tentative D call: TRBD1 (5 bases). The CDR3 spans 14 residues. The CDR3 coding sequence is TGTGCCAGCGGTTTGGTACAGGCGAGCAGTGGCTACACCTTC. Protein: CASGLVQASSGYTF.

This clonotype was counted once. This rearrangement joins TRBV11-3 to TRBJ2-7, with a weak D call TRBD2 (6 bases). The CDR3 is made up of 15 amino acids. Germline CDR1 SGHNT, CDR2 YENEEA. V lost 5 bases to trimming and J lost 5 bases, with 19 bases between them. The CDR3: CASSRRRGSSDEQYF. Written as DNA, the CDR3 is TGTGCCAGCAGCCGCCGGAGGGGATCTAGCGACGAGCAGTACTTC.

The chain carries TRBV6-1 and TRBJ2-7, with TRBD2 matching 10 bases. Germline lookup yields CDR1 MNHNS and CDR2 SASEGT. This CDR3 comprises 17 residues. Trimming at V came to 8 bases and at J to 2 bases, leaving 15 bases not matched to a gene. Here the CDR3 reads CASARYGGSGGTYEQYF. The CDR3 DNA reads TGTGCCAGCGCGCGGTATGGTGGTAGCGGGGGGACCTACGAGCAGTACTTC.

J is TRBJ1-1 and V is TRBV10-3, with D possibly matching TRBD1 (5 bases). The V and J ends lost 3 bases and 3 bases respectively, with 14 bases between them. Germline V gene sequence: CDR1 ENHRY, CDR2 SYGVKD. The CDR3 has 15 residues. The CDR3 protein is CAISDPGREDTEAFF. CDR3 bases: TGTGCCATCAGTGATCCCGGCAGGGAGGACACTGAAGCTTTCTTT.

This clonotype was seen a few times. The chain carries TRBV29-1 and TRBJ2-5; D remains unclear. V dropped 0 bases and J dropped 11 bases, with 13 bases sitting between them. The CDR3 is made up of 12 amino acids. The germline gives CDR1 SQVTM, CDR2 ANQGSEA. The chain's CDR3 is CSVEEGWSEQYF. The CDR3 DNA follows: TGCAGCGTTGAAGAGGGTTGGAGTGAGCAGTACTTC.

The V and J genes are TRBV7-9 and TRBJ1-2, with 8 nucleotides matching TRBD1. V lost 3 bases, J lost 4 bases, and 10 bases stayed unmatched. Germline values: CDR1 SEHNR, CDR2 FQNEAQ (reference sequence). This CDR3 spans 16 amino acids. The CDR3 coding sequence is TGTGCCAGCAGCTTGGACGGGACAGGACCCGGCTATGGCTACACCTTC. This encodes CASSLDGTGPGYGYTF.

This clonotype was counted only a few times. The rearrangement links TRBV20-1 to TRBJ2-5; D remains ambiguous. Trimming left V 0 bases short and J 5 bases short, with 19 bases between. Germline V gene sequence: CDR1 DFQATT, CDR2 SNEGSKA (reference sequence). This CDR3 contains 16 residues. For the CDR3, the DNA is TGCAGTGCTAGAGATTTCTCGACGGGCGTGGGGGAGACCCAGTACTTC. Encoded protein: CSARDFSTGVGETQYF.

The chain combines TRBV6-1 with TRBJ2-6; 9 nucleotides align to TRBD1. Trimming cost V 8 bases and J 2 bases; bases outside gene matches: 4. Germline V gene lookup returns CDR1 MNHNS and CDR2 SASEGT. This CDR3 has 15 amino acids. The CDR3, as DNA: TGTGCCAGCCAACAGGGGGCAGCTGGGGCCAACGTCCTGACTTTC. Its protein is CASQQGAAGANVLTF.